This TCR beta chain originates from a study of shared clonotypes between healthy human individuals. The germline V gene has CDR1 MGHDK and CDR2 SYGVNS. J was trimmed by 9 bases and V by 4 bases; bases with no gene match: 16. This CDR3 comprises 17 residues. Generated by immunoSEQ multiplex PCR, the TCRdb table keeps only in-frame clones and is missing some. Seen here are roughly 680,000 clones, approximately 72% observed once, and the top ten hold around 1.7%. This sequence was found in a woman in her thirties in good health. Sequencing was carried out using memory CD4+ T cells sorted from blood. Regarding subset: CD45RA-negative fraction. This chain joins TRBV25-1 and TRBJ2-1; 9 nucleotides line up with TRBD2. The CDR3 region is CASSGHPASGISSEQFF. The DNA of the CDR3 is TGTGCCAGCAGTGGGCACCCGGCTAGCGGGATTAGTAGTGAGCAGTTCTTC.